The clone carrying this TCR beta chain was picked up a small number of times. Its antigen is not identified. The data were obtained in a study of beta chain features in type 1 diabetes. Whole-study findings and limits: The cDNA sequencing approach could over-represent high-TCR-expressing cells. The influence of HLA type on TCRB rearrangement stayed undetermined. Moderate yet significant TCRB CDR3 shortening was seen in Type 1 diabetes patients in all four CD4+ subsets. Short templates might get an advantage during PCR, and this would be equal in patients and controls.

Reverse transcribing all isolated RNA meant expressed TCRB transcripts were sequenced. Repertoires were generated with immunoSEQ multiplex PCR, while TCRdb's copy carries only in-frame clones and drops some. The sample has hundreds of thousands of clones, about 14% seen once. Germline V gene lookup returns CDR1 MDHEN and CDR2 SYDVKM. This CDR3 has 15 residues. The V and J ends lost 5 bases and 0 bases respectively, with 10 bases between them. Sequencing input: naive CD4+ T cells from blood. This TCR was sampled from a man between 18 and 29 years old with type 1 diabetes. The V gene is TRBV28, the J gene TRBJ1-4, with D perhaps TRBD1 (5 bases). This CDR3 is CASSGGGPTNEKLFF. The CDR3 DNA reads as TGTGCCAGCAGTGGGGGGGGACCAACTAATGAAAAACTGTTTTTT.